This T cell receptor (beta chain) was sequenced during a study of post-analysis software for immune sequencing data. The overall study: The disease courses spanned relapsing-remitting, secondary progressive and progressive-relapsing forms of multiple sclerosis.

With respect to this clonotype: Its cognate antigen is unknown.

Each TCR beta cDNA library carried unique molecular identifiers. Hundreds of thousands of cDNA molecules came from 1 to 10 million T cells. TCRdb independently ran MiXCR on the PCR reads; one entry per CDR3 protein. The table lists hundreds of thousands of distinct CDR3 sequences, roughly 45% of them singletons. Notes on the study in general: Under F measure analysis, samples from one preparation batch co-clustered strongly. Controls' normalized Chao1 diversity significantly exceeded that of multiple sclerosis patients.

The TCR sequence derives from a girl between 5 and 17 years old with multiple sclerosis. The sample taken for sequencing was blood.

In DNA, the CDR3 is TGTGCCAGCAGCTGGGACAGCATTTACGAGCAGTACTTC. Translating gives CASSWDSIYEQYF. This rearrangement joins TRBV6-6 to TRBJ2-7; 7 bases are a match to TRBD1. Looked up from germline, CDR1 is MNHNY and CDR2 is SVGAGI (reference sequence). J gave up 4 bases and V 6 bases, and 6 bases lay outside the gene matches. CDR3 size: 13 residues.